Following are 27 T cell receptor beta chains from one sample sequenced in a study of Graves' ophthalmopathy and Graves' hyperthyroidism. Amplification of the TCR beta CDR3 regions used RNA transcripts (as template). Scientists carried out first-round RT-PCR using HTBI primers and then a second-round multiplex PCR. TCRdb re-derived calls from the multiplex PCR reads in MiXCR, one entry per CDR3 protein. The table includes hundreds of thousands of distinct CDR3 sequences, approximately 39% detected once. Sequenced sample: peripheral blood. The receptors originated from an adult man with Graves' ophthalmopathy.

This clonotype turned up a few times. This rearrangement joins TRBV27 to TRBJ1-5; no clear D gene. Trimming left V 4 bases short and J 0 bases short, with 7 bases between. Germline lookup yields CDR1 MNHEY and CDR2 SMNVEV (reference sequence). The CDR3 has 14 amino acids. The CDR3 DNA is TGTGCCAGCAGTTGGTCTTTTAGCAATCAGCCCCAGCATTTT. Amino acids: CASSWSFSNQPQHF.

This clonotype showed up many times. The chain joins TRBV7-9 to TRBJ2-7, with 8 positions matching TRBD2. This CDR3 has 16 residues. Germline values: CDR1 SEHNR, CDR2 FQNEAQ (reference sequence). V gave up 5 bases and J gave up 3 bases; unmatched junction bases: 12. The CDR3 sequence is CASSQKAQAGGYEQYF. The DNA for the CDR3 is TGTGCCAGCAGCCAGAAGGCTCAGGCGGGAGGCTACGAGCAGTACTTC.

The gene calls are TRBV10-3 and TRBJ1-1; TRBD1 might be the D (5 bases). The CDR3 is made up of 14 amino acids. Germline-derived CDR1 and CDR2 are ENHRY and SYGVKD. Trimming removed 10 bases at V and 0 bases at J, with 15 bases between. The CDR3, as DNA: TGTGCCAGCAACGAGGGACCTATGAACACTGAAGCTTTCTTT. It yields the protein CASNEGPMNTEAFF.

The rearrangement links TRBV6-9 to TRBJ2-5, with TRBD1 as a possible D gene (5 bases). CDR3 length: 18 residues. CDR1 and CDR2 (germline): MNHGY, SVAAGI. Trimming cost V 5 bases and J 5 bases, with 27 bases left between them. In nucleotides, the CDR3 is TGTGCCAGCAGTCGGCAAACAACCTCAGGATTCCGACAGGAGACCCAGTACTTC. Amino acids: CASSRQTTSGFRQETQYF.

The chain joins TRBV7-9 to TRBJ2-7, with D possibly called TRBD1 or TRBD2 (5 bases each). This CDR3 is 14 amino acids long. Trimming took off 6 bases at V and 2 bases at J, with 14 bases between the two ends. Germline V lookup: CDR1 SEHNR, CDR2 FQNEAQ (reference sequence). The CDR3 nucleotides read TGTGCCAGCAGTTTATCGGGACCTACCTACGAGCAGTACTTC. Its protein product is CASSLSGPTYEQYF.

This rearrangement joins TRBV10-3 to TRBJ2-5, with 11 bases that match TRBD2. The CDR3 runs 14 residues. Germline V gene data show CDR1 as ENHRY and CDR2 as SYGVKD. The V and J ends lost 6 bases and 11 bases, in that order; junction bases with no gene match: 11. Written as DNA, the CDR3 is TGTGCCATCAGCGACTTAGCGGGAGGGTTTGAGCAGTACTTC. This gives the protein CAISDLAGGFEQYF.

The chain combines TRBV7-9 with TRBJ1-5; D may be TRBD1 (5 bases). The germline V and J ends were trimmed by 4 bases and 0 bases, with 10 bases remaining between them. CDR3 length: 15 residues. Looked up from germline, CDR1 is SEHNR and CDR2 is FQNEAQ (reference sequence). The CDR3 region is CASSWDGSSNQPQHF. The CDR3 nucleotides read TGTGCCAGCAGCTGGGACGGATCTAGCAATCAGCCCCAGCATTTT.

This clonotype was counted ten times or more. The V call is TRBV7-7, the J call TRBJ1-1; possible D gene TRBD1, 6 bases. The V gene's germline CDR1 is SSHAT and CDR2 FNYEAQ (reference sequence). The CDR3 runs 13 residues. V lost 5 bases, J lost 4 bases, and 11 bases lay in between. Here the CDR3 reads CASSTGHGTEAFF. The CDR3 region has the DNA TGTGCCAGCAGCACAGGGCACGGCACTGAAGCTTTCTTT.

This clonotype was seen many times. The junction does not match germline at one end; this may be a read error. The rearrangement uses TRBV10-3 and TRBJ2-5, with D possibly being TRBD1 (5 bases). The CDR3 totals 13 residues. Germline CDR1 reads ENHRY; CDR2 reads SYGVKD. As DNA, the CDR3 is TGTGCCAGCAGTCCGACAGCCACTGAGACCCAGTACTTC. This sequence encodes CASSPTATETQYF.

This clonotype appeared many times. The rearrangement uses TRBV12-3 or TRBV12-4 and TRBJ1-4, with 8 bases aligning to TRBD1. V shed 8 bases and J 7 bases; nucleotides not matched to a gene: 12. CDR3 length: 15 residues. As DNA, the CDR3 is TGTGCCAGCGCATCCCAGGGGGCGCAGGTTGAAAAACTGTTTTTT. It yields the protein CASASQGAQVEKLFF.

This clonotype was picked up many times. The chain couples TRBV7-9 to TRBJ1-6, with unresolved D. Per the germline V gene, CDR1 is SEHNR and CDR2 is FQNEAQ (reference sequence). The CDR3 is made up of 15 amino acids. V dropped 3 bases and J dropped 0 bases, with 6 bases sitting between them. CDR3: CASSLDASYNSPLHF. The CDR3 DNA reads as TGTGCCAGCAGCTTGGACGCCTCCTATAATTCACCCCTCCACTTT.

This clonotype was observed a handful of times. V and J are TRBV24-1 and TRBJ2-3; D may be TRBD1 (6 bases). Trimming removed 3 bases from V and 0 bases from J, with 9 bases in between. Germline V gene lookup returns CDR1 KGHDR and CDR2 SFDVKD. The CDR3 runs 15 residues. In DNA form, the CDR3 reads TGTGCCACCAGTGATCATGACAGGAGCACAGATACGCAGTATTTT. Its protein product is CATSDHDRSTDTQYF.

This clonotype occurred many times. The V gene is TRBV20-1, the J gene TRBJ1-1; D is uncertain. Trimming removed 0 bases at V and 3 bases at J, with 11 bases between. Germline lookup yields CDR1 DFQATT and CDR2 SNEGSKA (reference sequence). The CDR3 has 14 residues. CDR3 DNA sequence: TGCAGTGCTAGAGATTGGCGGAGGCACACTGAAGCTTTCTTT. It specifies CSARDWRRHTEAFF.

In this sample, this clonotype turned up many times. This sequence joins TRBV7-9 and TRBJ1-2; unclear D gene. The CDR3 runs 14 residues. Germline assignment: CDR1 SEHNR and CDR2 FQNEAQ (reference sequence). Deletions cut 6 bases from V and 4 bases from J, with 15 bases between. CDR3 bases: TGTGCCAGCAGTATAACTGCGGGCACCTATGGCTACACCTTC. The encoded protein is CASSITAGTYGYTF.

As regards this clonotype: At one end, the junction sequence differs from germline, possibly due to a read error. The chain's CDR3 is CASGIPPGGNTEAFF. CDR3 sequence (DNA): TGTGCCAGTGGTATACCCCCCGGGGGGAACACTGAAGCTTTCTTT. This chain joins TRBV19 and TRBJ1-1; the D gene is possibly TRBD1 (5 bases). The germline V gene has CDR1 LNHDA and CDR2 SQIVND (reference sequence). The CDR3 is made up of 15 amino acids.

This clonotype was seen at least ten times. This chain joins TRBV6-5 and TRBJ1-2, with no clear D. The V gene's germline CDR1 is MNHEY and CDR2 SVGAGI. Trimming removed 7 bases at V and 6 bases at J, with 15 bases between. This CDR3 is 13 amino acids long. This chain's CDR3 is CASKRPEVNGYTF. CDR3 coding DNA: TGTGCCAGCAAGCGTCCAGAGGTCAATGGCTACACCTTC.

There are many counts of this clonotype. J is TRBJ1-1 and V is TRBV11-2; 9 nucleotides line up with TRBD1. Germline V CDR1 and CDR2: SGHAT, FQNNGV. The ends lost 5 bases at V and 4 bases at J; junction bases unmatched: 5. CDR3 length: 14 amino acids. The CDR3 DNA sequence: TGTGCCAGCAGCGAACAGGGGGCCTCCACTGAAGCTTTCTTT. As protein: CASSEQGASTEAFF.

The rearrangement uses TRBV2 and TRBJ2-2; a weak D match, TRBD2 (6 bases). The ends were cut back, 9 bases at V and 6 bases at J, with 11 bases in the middle. CDR3 size: 12 residues. Germline-derived CDR1 and CDR2 are SNHLY and FYNNEI. The chain's CDR3 is CASFGGAGELFF. DNA of the CDR3: TGTGCCAGTTTTGGAGGGGCCGGGGAGCTGTTTTTT.

The CDR3 region has the DNA TGTGCCAGCAGTATGGGGACAGGGGAATTCCAGCCCCAGCATTTT. Translated: CASSMGTGEFQPQHF. The chain recombines TRBV7-9 with TRBJ1-5; 10 nucleotides match TRBD1. Looked up from germline, CDR1 is SEHNR and CDR2 is FQNEAQ (reference sequence). The length of the CDR3 is 15 residues. V was pared by 6 bases and J by 7 bases, with 9 bases of the junction left unmatched.

The table lists this clonotype with many counts. The chain is built from TRBV2 and TRBJ2-7; D not certain. With 6 bases removed from V and 3 bases from J, the gap between germline ends came to 15 bases. The germline V gene has CDR1 SNHLY and CDR2 FYNNEI. The CDR3 runs to 14 residues. CDR3 in amino acids: CASRTGPHLYEQYF. The CDR3 DNA sequence: TGTGCCAGCAGAACCGGACCACACCTCTACGAGCAGTACTTC.

This clonotype occurred many times. The chain employs TRBV7-3 and TRBJ2-5, with 11 nucleotides matching TRBD2. The V segment lost 5 bases and the J segment 5 bases; nucleotides outside the gene matches: 7. Germline values: CDR1 SGHTA, CDR2 FQGTGA. The CDR3 totals 15 residues. The CDR3: CASSSSGGAAETQYF. The CDR3, as DNA: TGTGCCAGCAGCAGTAGCGGGGGGGCCGCGGAGACCCAGTACTTC.

This clonotype was seen ten or more times. V gene TRBV5-1 combines with J gene TRBJ1-2; TRBD1 aligns across 9 bases. Germline CDR1 SGHRS, CDR2 YFSETQ. This CDR3 is built from 16 residues. J was trimmed by 12 bases and V by 4 bases; bases with no gene match: 19. CDR3 residues: CASSRGMSNLGQGNTF. DNA of the CDR3: TGCGCCAGCAGCCGGGGGATGTCTAACCTAGGACAGGGGAACACCTTC.

The table lists this clonotype with many counts. The chain is built from TRBV19 and TRBJ1-5, with 7 bases lining up with TRBD1. The J segment lost 6 bases and the V segment lost 4 bases, leaving 15 bases of the junction unmatched. The germline CDR1 and CDR2 sequences are LNHDA and SQIVND (reference sequence). This CDR3 has 17 amino acids. This CDR3 reads CASSTRQGALFFQPQHF. In DNA form, the CDR3 reads TGTGCCAGTAGTACTCGACAGGGAGCGTTGTTTTTTCAGCCCCAGCATTTT.

The chain links TRBV20-1 to TRBJ1-3; TRBD1 matches at 7 bases. This CDR3 spans 16 amino acids. Germline CDR1 is DFQATT and CDR2 is SNEGSKA (reference sequence). J gave up 0 bases and V 3 bases, and 8 bases lay outside the gene matches. This CDR3 reads CSASPRQGVSGNTIYF. The CDR3 DNA reads as TGCAGTGCTAGCCCCCGCCAGGGGGTCTCTGGAAACACCATATATTTT.

The chain recombines TRBV9 with TRBJ2-2; 7 bases map to TRBD1. The V gene's germline CDR1 is SGDLS and CDR2 YYNGEE. J was trimmed by 4 bases and V by 4 bases; bases with no gene match: 7. This CDR3 comprises 15 residues. This chain's CDR3 is CASSQGVEVTGELFF. The CDR3 bases are TGTGCCAGCAGCCAGGGGGTAGAAGTCACCGGGGAGCTGTTTTTT.

The rearrangement joins TRBV10-3 to TRBJ2-5; tentatively, D is TRBD1 or TRBD2 (5 bases each). Looked up from germline, CDR1 is ENHRY and CDR2 is SYGVKD. The CDR3 contains 14 residues. V was cut by 0 bases and J by 9 bases, with 14 bases left in between. CDR3 sequence: CAISESGGHQPQYF. CDR3 bases: TGTGCCATCAGTGAGTCTGGGGGTCATCAGCCCCAGTACTTC.

The rearrangement links TRBV10-3 to TRBJ2-7; 9 bases match TRBD1. After removal of 2 bases from V and 7 bases from J, the junction contained 15 bases not matched to a gene. CDR1 is ENHRY, CDR2 SYGVKD, per germline. The CDR3 has 17 residues. The CDR3: CAISEPPGQGPFGEQYF. The CDR3 DNA reads TGTGCCATCAGTGAGCCTCCGGGACAGGGCCCGTTCGGGGAGCAGTACTTC.